The clone carrying this T cell receptor (beta chain) has at least ten counts. Its antigen is currently unknown. In germline, CDR1 is LNHNV, CDR2 YYDKDF (reference sequence). The V gene lost 0 bases and the J gene lost 7 bases, with 10 bases spanning the gap. CDR3 size: 14 residues. Methods used by the authors: Samples contained a median of roughly 93,000 TCRs, with a range of roughly 20,000 to 700,000. Using its own MiXCR run on the RACE reads, TCRdb lists one record per CDR3 protein. The V and J calls were not made by the authors but by TCRdb's processing. The repertoire holds approximately 86,000 distinct CDR3 sequences, with 11% as singletons. The data were taken from a study of human T cells and chemical hapten exposure. Study-wide background: Yields of TCR per sample differed, chiefly owing to small differences in pooled library volume.

General study results and limits: Expanded TCR counts at PT1 were positively correlated with the patch test score.

As to time point: patch test 3, about 24 weeks after DPC sensitization. Noted treatment: therapeutic diphenylcyclopropenone sensitization with weekly scalp DPC. Sequences were derived from whole blood, sampled in connection with sensitization to the hapten diphenylcyclopropenone (DPC). This chain connects TRBV15 to TRBJ2-1; no reliable D call. The TCR sequence derives from a woman aged 25 to 39 with alopecia areata. Some clones in this sample may be carry-over from other donors' samples. CDR3 DNA: TGTGCCACCAGCAGAGATCCCAGCTCGAATGAGCAGTTCTTC. Translated: CATSRDPSSNEQFF.